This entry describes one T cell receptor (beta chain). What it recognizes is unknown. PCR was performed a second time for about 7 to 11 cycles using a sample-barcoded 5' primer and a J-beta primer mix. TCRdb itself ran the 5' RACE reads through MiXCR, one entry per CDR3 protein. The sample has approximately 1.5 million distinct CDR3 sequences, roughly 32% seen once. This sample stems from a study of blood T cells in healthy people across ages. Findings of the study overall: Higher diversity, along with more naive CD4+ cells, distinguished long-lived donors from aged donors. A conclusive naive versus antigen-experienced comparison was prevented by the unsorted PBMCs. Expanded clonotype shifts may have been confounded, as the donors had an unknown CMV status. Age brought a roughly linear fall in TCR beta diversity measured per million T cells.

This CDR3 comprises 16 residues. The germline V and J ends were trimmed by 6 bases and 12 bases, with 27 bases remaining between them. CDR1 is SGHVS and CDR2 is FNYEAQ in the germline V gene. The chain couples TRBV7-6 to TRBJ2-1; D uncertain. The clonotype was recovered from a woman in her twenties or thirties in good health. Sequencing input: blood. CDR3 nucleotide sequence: TGTGCCAGCAGTCCTGAGGCTAGTGCCCTTTACAACGTGCAGTTCTTC. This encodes CASSPEASALYNVQFF.